The sequence of this T cell receptor (beta chain) was determined in a study of regulatory T cells in long-lasting Graves disease. The CDR3 length is 15 residues. Germline values: CDR1 MGHRA, CDR2 YSYEKL. V lost 1 base, J lost 7 bases, and 4 bases stayed unmatched. This clonotype turned up a few times. In building TCR beta libraries, iRepertoire HTBI primers were used together with Arm-PCR of CDR3 regions. TCRdb ran MiXCR on the multiplex PCR reads and lists one entry per CDR3 protein. Of 400,000 to 450,000 distinct CDR3 sequences in the sample, around 14% were seen once. Time point described: newly diagnosed GD, antithyroid drugs for less than 3 months. After RNA was extracted from PBMCs, the TCR library was made from it. The sample was also reused in another study, on T cells in Graves' hyperthyroidism and ophthalmopathy. Turning to that study: Those patients with uncontrolled infection, other autoimmune disease, pregnancy or lactation were excluded.

This sequence was found in a woman younger than 45 with Graves disease. The sequences come from peripheral blood mononuclear cells (PBMCs), collected at new diagnosis, from a patient treated with antithyroid drugs. The chain couples TRBV4-1 to TRBJ1-6, with 7 bases that match TRBD1. Here the CDR3 reads CASSQATGTNSPLHF. DNA of the CDR3: TGCGCCAGCAGCCAAGCGACAGGGACGAATTCACCCCTCCACTTT.